The source of this TCR beta chain is a study of T cell changes during pregnancy in multiple sclerosis. The germline CDR1 and CDR2 sequences are KGHSH and LQKENI. The V gene lost 8 bases and the J gene lost 5 bases, with 16 bases spanning the gap. The length of the CDR3 is 13 residues. Sequencing was performed with immunoSEQ multiplex PCR; in TCRdb, only in-frame clones are kept and a portion is missing. The sample has 75,000 to 95,000 clones, under 95% seen once. This chain links TRBV18 with TRBJ2-7; possible D gene TRBD2, 5 bases. This receptor was taken from a female donor in good health, enrolled as a control in a pregnancy study. The sample in question was peripheral blood, obtained in the first trimester of pregnancy. CDR3: CASPYSTEDEQYF. In DNA form, the CDR3 reads TGTGCCAGCCCCTACTCCACGGAGGACGAGCAGTACTTC.